This is a list of T cell receptor beta chains from one sample in a study of T-cell memory formation after mild COVID-19. TCRdb analysed the 5' RACE reads with MiXCR anew, one entry per CDR3 protein. The data contain roughly 480,000 distinct CDR3 sequences, 20% to 30% of them singletons. Specimen: PBMCs or a T cell subset sorted from them (not recorded which). These receptors were taken from an adult woman who had mild COVID-19 (a few samples of this study predate the infection). Cell type and time point are not known. CDR3s include the opening cysteine and the closing phenylalanine or tryptophan. A D gene is named only where the DNA matches it firmly. Not all rows give a size; the values are once, few, many and, for expanded clones, a class.

CDR3aa: CASSVGGGRNSYNEQFF
CDR3nt: TGTGCCAGCAGCGTAGGCGGGGGCCGAAACTCCTACAATGAGCAGTTCTTC
v_gene: TRBV9
abundance: few
j_gene: TRBJ2-1
d_gene: -

CDR3aa: CASSYSTDDSTDTQYF
CDR3nt: TGTGCCAGCAGTTACTCCACGGATGATAGCACAGATACGCAGTATTTT
v_gene: TRBV6-2/TRBV6-3
abundance: -
j_gene: TRBJ2-3
d_gene: -

CDR3aa: CSARRYRTSGGTDTQYF
CDR3nt: TGCAGTGCTCGTCGCTACCGGACTAGCGGGGGCACAGATACGCAGTATTTT
v_gene: TRBV20-1
abundance: -
j_gene: TRBJ2-3
d_gene: TRBD2

CDR3aa: CSVDPGTGGRQYF
CDR3nt: TGCAGCGTCGACCCCGGGACAGGGGGAAGGCAGTACTTC
v_gene: TRBV29-1
abundance: -
j_gene: TRBJ2-7
d_gene: TRBD1

CDR3aa: CASSLANFAASNYNEQFF
CDR3nt: TGTGCCAGCAGCTTAGCGAATTTTGCGGCTAGCAACTACAATGAGCAGTTCTTC
v_gene: TRBV7-2
abundance: few
j_gene: TRBJ2-1
d_gene: -

CDR3aa: CASRSDRGYNEQFF
CDR3nt: TGTGCCAGCAGATCGGACAGGGGCTACAATGAGCAGTTCTTC
v_gene: TRBV28
abundance: -
j_gene: TRBJ2-1
d_gene: TRBD1

CDR3aa: CLGESVLYGYTF
CDR3nt: TGTTTGGGGGAGTCAGTATTATATGGCTACACCTTC
v_gene: TRBV20-1
abundance: few
j_gene: TRBJ1-2
d_gene: -

CDR3aa: CASSPTSGGRTDTQYF
CDR3nt: TGTGCCAGCAGCCCCACTAGCGGGGGCCGCACAGATACGCAGTATTTT
v_gene: TRBV7-2
abundance: few
j_gene: TRBJ2-3
d_gene: TRBD2

CDR3aa: CASSPLSETQYF
CDR3nt: TGTGCCAGCAGCCCCCTGTCGGAGACCCAGTACTTC
v_gene: TRBV7-2
abundance: -
j_gene: TRBJ2-5
d_gene: -

CDR3aa: CASSRMPVSTGELFF
CDR3nt: TGTGCCAGCAGTAGAATGCCCGTTAGCACCGGGGAGCTGTTTTTT
v_gene: TRBV27
abundance: -
j_gene: TRBJ2-2
d_gene: -

CDR3aa: CASSLGVSNPASTAFF
CDR3nt: TGTGCCAGCAGCTTGGGGGTCTCGAACCCTGCCTCTACGGCTTTCTTT
v_gene: TRBV7-9
abundance: few
j_gene: TRBJ1-1
d_gene: -

CDR3aa: CASSPHDRGLGQPQHF
CDR3nt: TGTGCCAGCAGCCCGCACGACAGGGGGCTTGGGCAGCCCCAGCATTTT
v_gene: TRBV7-6
abundance: many
j_gene: TRBJ1-5
d_gene: TRBD1

CDR3aa: CSVEGSGINNEQFF
CDR3nt: TGCAGCGTTGAGGGTAGCGGGATTAACAATGAGCAGTTCTTC
v_gene: TRBV29-1
abundance: few
j_gene: TRBJ2-1
d_gene: TRBD2

CDR3aa: CASSADAGGQWNTGELFF
CDR3nt: TGTGCCAGCAGCGCAGATGCGGGGGGGCAGTGGAACACCGGGGAGCTGTTTTTT
v_gene: TRBV5-6
abundance: -
j_gene: TRBJ2-2
d_gene: TRBD2

CDR3aa: CSANLQGVGTEAFF
CDR3nt: TGCAGCGCAAATTTACAGGGGGTCGGGACTGAAGCTTTCTTT
v_gene: TRBV29-1
abundance: -
j_gene: TRBJ1-1
d_gene: TRBD1

CDR3aa: CASSPLGLDTQYF
CDR3nt: TGTGCCAGCAGCCCATTGGGGCTCGATACGCAGTATTTT
v_gene: TRBV12-3/TRBV12-4
abundance: few
j_gene: TRBJ2-3
d_gene: -

CDR3aa: CASSPEDQPQHF
CDR3nt: TGTGCCAGCAGCCCCGAAGATCAGCCCCAGCATTTT
v_gene: TRBV12-3/TRBV12-4
abundance: few
j_gene: TRBJ1-5
d_gene: -

CDR3aa: CASSMTLAGVQETQYF
CDR3nt: TGTGCCAGTAGTATGACACTAGCGGGGGTCCAAGAGACCCAGTACTTC
v_gene: TRBV19
abundance: -
j_gene: TRBJ2-5
d_gene: TRBD2

CDR3aa: CASSQEVGTAPQFPNEQFF
CDR3nt: TGTGCCAGCAGCCAAGAGGTGGGAACGGCCCCCCAATTCCCCAATGAGCAGTTCTTC
v_gene: TRBV3-1
abundance: -
j_gene: TRBJ2-1
d_gene: -

CDR3aa: CASSSSGRGLRKTGGYEQYF
CDR3nt: TGTGCCAGCAGTTCCTCCGGTAGGGGCCTCCGTAAGACAGGGGGCTACGAGCAGTACTTC
v_gene: TRBV27
abundance: -
j_gene: TRBJ2-7
d_gene: TRBD1

CDR3aa: CASSSTGSGTGELFF
CDR3nt: TGTGCCAGCAGCTCCACAGGGTCGGGCACCGGGGAGCTGTTTTTT
v_gene: TRBV9
abundance: -
j_gene: TRBJ2-2
d_gene: -

CDR3aa: CASTGEVNTEAFF
CDR3nt: TGTGCCAGCACGGGGGAGGTGAACACTGAAGCTTTCTTT
v_gene: TRBV2
abundance: -
j_gene: TRBJ1-1
d_gene: -

CDR3aa: CSVRTALGSDTQYF
CDR3nt: TGCAGCGTTCGGACAGCCCTGGGCTCAGATACGCAGTATTTT
v_gene: TRBV29-1
abundance: -
j_gene: TRBJ2-3
d_gene: -

CDR3aa: CASSPGAGLAYNEQFF
CDR3nt: TGTGCCAGCAGCCCAGGGGCAGGGCTGGCCTACAATGAGCAGTTCTTC
v_gene: TRBV7-9
abundance: few
j_gene: TRBJ2-1
d_gene: -

CDR3aa: CAWRVGWSEQFF
CDR3nt: TGTGCCTGGAGAGTGGGGTGGTCTGAGCAGTTCTTC
v_gene: TRBV30
abundance: few
j_gene: TRBJ2-1
d_gene: -

CDR3aa: CASSATGGRDTQYF
CDR3nt: TGTGCCAGCAGCGCAACAGGGGGCAGAGATACGCAGTATTTT
v_gene: TRBV7-3
abundance: few
j_gene: TRBJ2-3
d_gene: TRBD1

CDR3aa: CASSSHREGTEAFF
CDR3nt: TGTGCCAGCAGCTCCCACAGGGAGGGCACTGAAGCTTTCTTT
v_gene: TRBV7-9
abundance: -
j_gene: TRBJ1-1
d_gene: -

CDR3aa: CASTPTGNIQYF
CDR3nt: TGTGCCTCCACCCCGACAGGGAACATTCAGTACTTC
v_gene: TRBV30
abundance: few
j_gene: TRBJ2-4
d_gene: TRBD1

CDR3aa: CSARTARGSTDTQYF
CDR3nt: TGCAGTGCTAGGACGGCTCGGGGATCCACAGATACGCAGTATTTT
v_gene: TRBV20-1
abundance: -
j_gene: TRBJ2-3
d_gene: -

CDR3aa: CASSRSQGAGGYTF
CDR3nt: TGTGCCAGTAGTAGATCCCAGGGGGCAGGTGGCTACACCTTC
v_gene: TRBV19
abundance: -
j_gene: TRBJ1-2
d_gene: TRBD1

CDR3aa: CASSQEGASGYEQYF
CDR3nt: TGTGCCAGCAGCCAAGAAGGGGCTAGCGGGTACGAGCAGTACTTC
v_gene: TRBV4-1
abundance: many
j_gene: TRBJ2-7
d_gene: TRBD2

CDR3aa: CASSSRGWAVEQFF
CDR3nt: TGTGCCAGCAGCTCGAGAGGCTGGGCCGTTGAGCAGTTCTTC
v_gene: TRBV7-8
abundance: -
j_gene: TRBJ2-1
d_gene: -

CDR3aa: CAISNSGNTIYF
CDR3nt: TGTGCCATCAGTAACTCTGGAAACACCATATATTTT
v_gene: TRBV10-3
abundance: -
j_gene: TRBJ1-3
d_gene: -

CDR3aa: CASSLKGTPPEAFF
CDR3nt: TGCGCCAGCAGCTTGAAAGGGACACCCCCTGAAGCTTTCTTT
v_gene: TRBV5-1
abundance: many
j_gene: TRBJ1-1
d_gene: -

CDR3aa: CASRLQAGADTQYF
CDR3nt: TGTGCCAGCAGACTCCAGGCGGGGGCAGATACGCAGTATTTT
v_gene: TRBV3-1
abundance: -
j_gene: TRBJ2-3
d_gene: TRBD2

CDR3aa: CASSPQMGEHYEQYF
CDR3nt: TGTGCCAGCAGTCCTCAGATGGGGGAACACTACGAGCAGTACTTC
v_gene: TRBV4-2
abundance: few
j_gene: TRBJ2-7
d_gene: -

CDR3aa: CASSWGGEYGYTF
CDR3nt: TGTGCCAGCAGCTGGGGAGGAGAATATGGCTACACCTTC
v_gene: TRBV6-5
abundance: -
j_gene: TRBJ1-2
d_gene: -

CDR3aa: CASSVRITDTQYF
CDR3nt: TGTGCCAGCAGCGTACGGATAACAGATACGCAGTATTTT
v_gene: TRBV9
abundance: few
j_gene: TRBJ2-3
d_gene: -

CDR3aa: CSVRRDYQASDTQYF
CDR3nt: TGCAGCGTCCGCCGGGACTACCAAGCCTCAGATACGCAGTATTTT
v_gene: TRBV29-1
abundance: few
j_gene: TRBJ2-3
d_gene: TRBD2

CDR3aa: CVRHASGDEQFF
CDR3nt: TGTGTTCGACACGCCTCAGGCGATGAGCAGTTCTTC
v_gene: TRBV7-7
abundance: -
j_gene: TRBJ2-1
d_gene: -

CDR3aa: CASSVSWPSYEQYF
CDR3nt: TGTGCCAGCAGCGTTTCATGGCCCTCCTACGAGCAGTACTTC
v_gene: TRBV9
abundance: -
j_gene: TRBJ2-7
d_gene: -

CDR3aa: CATSRGWGTEAFF
CDR3nt: TGTGCCACCAGCAGAGGATGGGGAACCGAAGCTTTCTTT
v_gene: TRBV15
abundance: few
j_gene: TRBJ1-1
d_gene: -

CDR3aa: CATSTGGLAGGEQFF
CDR3nt: TGTGCCACCAGCACCGGGGGACTAGCGGGGGGAGAGCAGTTCTTC
v_gene: TRBV15
abundance: -
j_gene: TRBJ2-1
d_gene: TRBD2

CDR3aa: CSSVLGNRGTTEAFF
CDR3nt: TGCAGCTCCGTTTTGGGAAACAGGGGGACCACTGAAGCTTTCTTT
v_gene: TRBV29-1
abundance: -
j_gene: TRBJ1-1
d_gene: TRBD1

CDR3aa: CAHFQAGDLHEQYF
CDR3nt: TGTGCCCACTTTCAGGCAGGGGATTTACACGAGCAGTACTTC
v_gene: TRBV25-1
abundance: -
j_gene: TRBJ2-7
d_gene: -

CDR3aa: CASSQVGATDTQYF
CDR3nt: TGCGCCAGCAGCCAAGTGGGGGCCACAGATACGCAGTATTTT
v_gene: TRBV4-1
abundance: few
j_gene: TRBJ2-3
d_gene: -

CDR3aa: CASRLAAYTGELFF
CDR3nt: TGTGCCAGCAGGCTAGCGGCCTACACCGGGGAGCTGTTTTTT
v_gene: TRBV12-3/TRBV12-4
abundance: few
j_gene: TRBJ2-2
d_gene: TRBD2

CDR3aa: CSASSTSRSYEQYF
CDR3nt: TGCAGTGCTAGTTCAACTAGCCGCTCCTACGAGCAGTACTTC
v_gene: TRBV20-1
abundance: -
j_gene: TRBJ2-7
d_gene: -

CDR3aa: CASSLVVYNEQFF
CDR3nt: TGTGCCAGCAGCTTAGTCGTATACAATGAGCAGTTCTTC
v_gene: TRBV7-8
abundance: -
j_gene: TRBJ2-1
d_gene: -

CDR3aa: CASSPRQDRWDNEQFF
CDR3nt: TGTGCCAGCTCACCGAGACAGGATAGGTGGGACAATGAGCAGTTCTTC
v_gene: TRBV18
abundance: -
j_gene: TRBJ2-1
d_gene: -

CDR3aa: CASSQGVETGGGNEQFF
CDR3nt: TGCGCCAGCAGCCAAGGAGTAGAAACGGGAGGTGGCAATGAGCAGTTCTTC
v_gene: TRBV4-3
abundance: few
j_gene: TRBJ2-1
d_gene: TRBD2

CDR3aa: CASSEEGFNTGELFF
CDR3nt: TGTGCCAGCAGTGAGGAGGGGTTTAACACCGGGGAGCTGTTTTTT
v_gene: TRBV25-1
abundance: few
j_gene: TRBJ2-2
d_gene: -

CDR3aa: CASISDSGSYEQYF
CDR3nt: TGTGCCAGCATCTCCGATAGCGGGAGCTACGAGCAGTACTTC
v_gene: TRBV7-2
abundance: few
j_gene: TRBJ2-7
d_gene: TRBD2